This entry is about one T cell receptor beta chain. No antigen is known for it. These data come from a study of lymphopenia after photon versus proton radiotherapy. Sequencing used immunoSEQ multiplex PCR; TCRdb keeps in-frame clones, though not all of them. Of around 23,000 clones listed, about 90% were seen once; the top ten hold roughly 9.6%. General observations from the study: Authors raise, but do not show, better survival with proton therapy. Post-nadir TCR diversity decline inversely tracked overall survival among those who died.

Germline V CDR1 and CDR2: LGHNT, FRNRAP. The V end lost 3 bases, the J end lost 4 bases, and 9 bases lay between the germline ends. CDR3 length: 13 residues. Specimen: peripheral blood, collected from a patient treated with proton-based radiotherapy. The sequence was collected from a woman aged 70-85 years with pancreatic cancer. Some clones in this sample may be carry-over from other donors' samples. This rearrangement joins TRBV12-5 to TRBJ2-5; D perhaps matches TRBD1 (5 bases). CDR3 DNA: TGTGCTAGTGGTTTCCAGGGTACAGAGACCCAGTACTTC. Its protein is CASGFQGTETQYF.